This T cell receptor beta chain was found in a study of post-analysis software for immune sequencing data (dated by TCRdb to between 2015 and 2017). Regarding the research as a whole: The recorded disease courses included relapsing-remitting, secondary progressive and progressive-relapsing multiple sclerosis, and some patients had no subtype annotation. A subset of samples was prepared in parallel using single-end sample barcoding, then pooled and co-amplified after Illumina adapter ligation. Patient repertoires were compared against about twelve previously published healthy control repertoires from donors aged roughly 6 to 28 years. Findings and caveats that apply to the study as a whole: Significantly higher frequencies in patients than in controls were found for roughly 5 TRBV segments, including TRBV5-6, TRBV5-1 and TRBV20-1. Multiple sclerosis patients had significantly lower normalized Chao1 diversity than controls, a result that suggests substantial peripheral T-cell clonal expansion. Direct clustering with F measure revealed strong co-clustering of samples prepared in the same batch, which led to a batch-effect correction. The multiple sclerosis patient group was slightly younger than the control group.

The method behind the library was PCR. The instrument was an Illumina HiSeq 2500. Unique molecular identifiers were incorporated into TCR beta cDNA libraries to reduce PCR and sequencing biases. Every 1 to 10 million input T cells yielded roughly 0.5 million cDNA molecules, meaning each molecule approximated one T cell. The patient libraries were prepared and sequenced with the same protocol used for the earlier healthy control dataset. Within a given batch, samples were prepared together, multiplexed and sequenced on the same HiSeq lane. In the source study's methods: MIGEC handled the raw barcoded reads, throwing out single-read molecular identifier groups before consensus assembly and CDR3 extraction. VDJtools was used for post-analysis of the clonotype tables, with diversity normalized by down-sampling every dataset to the smallest sample size. Repertoire overlap clustering matched CDR3 amino acid but not nucleotide sequences to correct batch-related cross-sample contamination. The public sequencing data were trimmed at Q25 with fastp and processed into clonotypes with MiXCR by TCRdb, which kept only in-frame beta chains. When rows share a CDR3 protein, they turn into one entry using the most common DNA and genes. The V and J calls and clone size are TCRdb's, not the authors'. The sample data list about 760,000 distinct CDR3 sequences, and around 27% of these were observed just once. Jointly, the top ten make up roughly 0.57% of the sample.

This clonotype was recorded at least ten times. Its target antigen remains unknown. No much larger clonotype is one base removed from it; base qualities were not supplied. From the germline V gene, CDR1 is MDHEN and CDR2 is SYDVKM. Cut back by 7 bases and 3 bases, the V and J ends lie 16 bases apart. Counted from cysteine to phenylalanine, this CDR3 has 14 amino acids. Only the CDR3 part of the read is kept: 42 bases, read in frame from the first base. To demonstrate the VDJtools post-analysis software, TCR beta repertoires were profiled from the peripheral blood of 13 young patients with multiple sclerosis. The patients with multiple sclerosis were children and adolescents between roughly 6 and 17 years of age.

The rearranged chain carries TRBV28 and TRBJ2-7; the D gene is perhaps TRBD1, from 6 matching bases. The sample was blood. This sequence was found in a girl under 18 with multiple sclerosis. The CDR3 here reads CASTQQGPDYEQYF. The sequenced DNA: TGTGCCAGCACCCAACAGGGTCCTGACTACGAGCAGTACTTC.